The 23 T cell receptor beta chains below come from one sample, sequenced in a study of blood T cell repertoires in COVID-19. The method was immunoSEQ multiplex PCR; TCRdb's version includes in-frame clones alone and lacks a portion of them. Here the sample spans tens of thousands of clones, 70% to 90% being singletons. The sample was peripheral blood. The origin of the receptors is a man aged 50 to 60 with acute or convalescent COVID-19.

The V and J genes are TRBV11-2 and TRBJ1-2; maybe TRBD1 (6 bases). Deletions cut 4 bases from V and 4 bases from J, with 13 bases between. Per the germline V gene, CDR1 is SGHAT and CDR2 is FQNNGV. The CDR3 has 14 residues. The CDR3 reads CASSSWTETYGYTF. CDR3 sequence (DNA): TGTGCCAGCAGCTCTTGGACAGAAACCTATGGCTACACCTTC.

This chain uses TRBV12-3 or TRBV12-4 with TRBJ1-5; 9 positions agree with TRBD1. This CDR3 is 13 amino acids long. With 4 bases clipped from V and 6 bases from J, the junction kept 1 base outside the gene matches. CDR3 in DNA: TGTGCCAGCAGTTACAGGGGGCTTCAGCCCCAGCATTTT. Its translation: CASSYRGLQPQHF.

This chain joins TRBV6-5 and TRBJ2-2; 7 positions match TRBD1. The length of the CDR3 is 15 residues. Germline-derived CDR1 and CDR2 are MNHEY and SVGAGI. V gave up 6 bases and J gave up 0 bases; unmatched junction bases: 4. Written as DNA, the CDR3 is TGTGCCAGCAGGGGGACAGACGCGAACACCGGGGAGCTGTTTTTT. This codes for CASRGTDANTGELFF.

The V gene is TRBV27, the J gene TRBJ1-1; no clear D. Germline V gives CDR1 MNHEY, CDR2 SMNVEV (reference sequence). The V gene lost 4 bases and the J gene lost 3 bases, with 12 bases spanning the gap. This CDR3 region has 14 residues. The CDR3, as DNA: TGTGCCAGCAGTTACGGGGAAAGAGACACTGAAGCTTTCTTT. The encoded protein is CASSYGERDTEAFF.

The chain recombines TRBV7-8 with TRBJ2-4, with 9 nucleotides matching TRBD1. The junction had 8 bases not matched to a gene; V was cut back by 5 bases and J by 9 bases. The CDR3 covers 14 residues. Germline lookup yields CDR1 SGHVS and CDR2 FQNEAQ. For the CDR3, the DNA is TGTGCCAGCAGCCAGGGACAGGGTCGGGGCATTCAGTACTTC. This gives the protein CASSQGQGRGIQYF.

Details on this clone: Mismatch with germline at one junction end may stem from a read error. V is TRBV7-2 and J is TRBJ2-3, with TRBD2 matching over 7 bases. Looked up from germline, CDR1 is SGHTA and CDR2 is FQGNSA. The CDR3 sequence is 14 residues long. The CDR3 DNA reads TGTGCCAGCCAACGGGGGGTGGTCACAGGTACGCAGTATTTT. It codes for CASQRGVVTGTQYF.

The V call is TRBV5-6, the J call TRBJ2-7, with TRBD1 as a possible D gene (5 bases). The germline gives CDR1 SGHDT, CDR2 YYEEEE. There are 17 residues in the CDR3. V lost 1 base and J lost 4, with 21 bases in between. The chain's CDR3 is CASSLLVDVRQRYEQYF. CDR3 in DNA: TGTGCCAGCAGCTTGTTGGTTGATGTCAGACAGAGGTACGAGCAGTACTTC.

The chain combines TRBV6-5 with TRBJ1-5; D is uncertain. V was trimmed by 8 bases and J by 0 bases, leaving 14 bases between them. The germline gives CDR1 MNHEY, CDR2 SVGAGI. The CDR3 contains 15 residues. The CDR3 here is CASSRGIPSNQPQHF. Here the CDR3 DNA reads TGTGCCAGCTCACGGGGAATACCTAGCAATCAGCCCCAGCATTTT.

As DNA, the CDR3 is TGTGCCAGCAGCCACGGACTAGCGGGGGCCCACGGTACGCAGTATTTT. Protein: CASSHGLAGAHGTQYF. The rearrangement links TRBV14 to TRBJ2-3, with 13 nucleotides matching TRBD2. CDR1 and CDR2 (germline): SGHDN, FVKESK. CDR3 length: 16 residues. Germline trimming cut 3 bases from V and 8 bases from J; bases unmatched to any gene: 8.

The V and J genes are TRBV9 and TRBJ2-7, with TRBD1 matching 10 bases. J gave up 6 bases and V 3 bases, and 9 bases lay outside the gene matches. The length of the CDR3 is 15 residues. Germline V CDR1 and CDR2: SGDLS, YYNGEE. The CDR3 DNA reads TGTGCCAGCAGCGGAGGGACAGGGGATAATATCGAGCAGTACTTC. This encodes CASSGGTGDNIEQYF.

The chain carries TRBV7-9 and TRBJ2-7; 7 bases map to TRBD2. This CDR3 is built from 12 residues. With V trimmed by 5 bases and J by 7 bases, 5 bases remained unmatched. Germline V gene sequence: CDR1 SEHNR, CDR2 FQNEAQ (reference sequence). CDR3 DNA sequence: TGTGCCAGCAGCCCCGGGGGGTGGGAGCAGTACTTC. It yields the protein CASSPGGWEQYF.

About this clone: One end of the junction is discordant with germline, which a read error may explain. The J gene is TRBJ2-1, the V gene TRBV28; D is ambiguous. This CDR3 is 11 amino acids long. CDR1 is MDHEN, CDR2 SYDVKM, per germline. Here the CDR3 reads CASSSSNEQFF. As DNA, the CDR3 is TGTGCCAGCAGTTCCTCCAATGAGCAGTTCTTC.

The rearrangement links TRBV7-8 to TRBJ2-1, with TRBD1 matching over 8 bases. The germline CDR1 and CDR2 sequences are SGHVS and FQNEAQ. J was trimmed by 9 bases and V by 5 bases; bases with no gene match: 9. This CDR3 is built from 14 residues. This chain's CDR3 is CASSPLGQGGEQFF. CDR3 in DNA: TGTGCCAGCAGCCCCCTCGGACAGGGCGGTGAGCAGTTCTTC. Full variable domain (remainder filled in from reference TRBV7-8 and TRBJ2-1): GAGVSQSPRYKVAKRGQDVALRCDPISGHVSLFWYQQALGQGPEFLTYFQNEAQLDKSGLPSDRFFAERPEGSVSTLKIQRTQQEDSAVYLCASSPLGQGGEQFFGPGTRLTVL.

This clone was recorded once. The chain is built from TRBV6-1 and TRBJ1-3; D is unresolved. The CDR3 consists of 15 residues. V was trimmed by 1 base and J by 0 bases, leaving 7 bases between them. Germline-derived CDR1 and CDR2 are MNHNS and SASEGT. CDR3 protein: CASSEDISSGNTIYF. In DNA, the CDR3 is TGTGCCAGCAGTGAAGACATCTCCTCTGGAAACACCATATATTTT.

V gene TRBV7-9 combines with J gene TRBJ1-6; no clear D gene. The CDR3 is made up of 13 amino acids. Per germline, CDR1 SEHNR and CDR2 FQNEAQ (reference sequence). V was cut by 4 bases and J by 9 bases, with 10 bases left in between. DNA of the CDR3: TGTGCCAGCAGCTCGTCCGGGGTTTCACCCCTCCACTTT. This gives the protein CASSSSGVSPLHF.

V gene TRBV11-2 combines with J gene TRBJ1-1; TRBD1 matches 7 bases. With V trimmed by 6 bases and J by 1 base, 8 bases remained unmatched. CDR1 is SGHAT and CDR2 is FQNNGV in the germline V gene. The CDR3 contains 15 residues. CDR3 coding DNA: TGTGCCAGCAGTACTGACAGGGTTGGGAACACTGAAGCTTTCTTT. Translation: CASSTDRVGNTEAFF.

This rearrangement joins TRBV24-1 to TRBJ1-5; unclear D gene. Trimming stripped 4 bases from V and 5 bases from J, with 14 bases between. The CDR3 is 15 residues long. Germline loops: CDR1 KGHDR, CDR2 SFDVKD. The CDR3 region has the DNA TGTGCCACCAGTGACGGGAGGGAACGGGATCAGCCCCAGCATTTT. It is translated as CATSDGRERDQPQHF.

V and J are TRBV4-1 and TRBJ2-7, with 8 bases matching TRBD2. CDR1 is MGHRA, CDR2 YSYEKL, per germline. The J segment lost 1 base and the V segment lost 8 bases, leaving 7 bases of the junction unmatched. The CDR3 is 14 residues long. CDR3 sequence: CASQPAGESYEQYF. CDR3 nucleotide sequence: TGCGCCAGCCAACCAGCGGGGGAATCCTACGAGCAGTACTTC.

The rearrangement uses TRBV27 and TRBJ2-7, with 7 bases that match TRBD1. This CDR3 spans 13 amino acids. Germline values: CDR1 MNHEY, CDR2 SMNVEV (reference sequence). V lost 3 bases, J lost 6 bases, and 5 bases stayed unmatched. The CDR3 loop is CASSFATGAEQYF. The CDR3 nucleotides are TGTGCCAGCAGTTTTGCAACAGGGGCCGAGCAGTACTTC.

The chain has TRBV14 and TRBJ2-3, with TRBD2 as a possible D gene (6 bases). The V and J ends lost 5 bases and 6 bases respectively, with 15 bases between them. Germline V gives CDR1 SGHDN, CDR2 FVKESK. CDR3 length: 14 amino acids. As DNA, the CDR3 is TGTGCCAGCAGCACCCGGACGGGGGTCGATACGCAGTATTTT. Its protein product is CASSTRTGVDTQYF.

V is TRBV2 and J is TRBJ2-3; D is undetermined. In germline, CDR1 is SNHLY, CDR2 FYNNEI. The CDR3 is 12 amino acids. Deletions cut 6 bases from V and 0 bases from J, with 4 bases between. CDR3 nucleotides: TGTGCCAGCAGCCTCAGCACAGATACGCAGTATTTT. It translates to CASSLSTDTQYF.

This chain joins TRBV6-1 and TRBJ2-2, with D maybe TRBD1 (7 bases). V shed 3 bases and J shed 5 bases, with 10 bases lying between them. The CDR3 length is 14 residues. Germline V CDR1 and CDR2: MNHNS, SASEGT. This CDR3 is CASSEAGGTGELFF. The CDR3 DNA reads TGTGCCAGCAGTGAGGCAGGGGGGACCGGGGAGCTGTTTTTT.

The chain links TRBV25-1 to TRBJ2-3; D is ambiguous. Germline lookup yields CDR1 MGHDK and CDR2 SYGVNS. The CDR3 loop spans 15 amino acids. Trimming shortened V by 2 bases and J by 4 bases, and 13 bases separated the two germline ends. For the CDR3, the DNA is TGTGCCAGCAGTGAAGGTGGGCAGATCCCAGATACGCAGTATTTT. Amino acids: CASSEGGQIPDTQYF.